The clone carrying this TCR beta chain has a single count. This record belongs to a study of blood T cell repertoires in COVID-19. Study summary: Sample material is recorded as cDNA or gDNA derived from T cells, B-cell-depleted T cells, or PBMCs.

Germline lookup yields CDR1 SGHTA and CDR2 FQGNSA. The V segment lost 3 bases and the J segment 7 bases; nucleotides outside the gene matches: 4. There are 14 residues in the CDR3. Methods used by the authors: Estimation of nucleated cell counts was performed using reference gene primer amplification. Sequencing used immunoSEQ multiplex PCR; TCRdb keeps in-frame clones, though not all of them. For V, J and clone size, that table is used; D and trimming come from the DNA. Here the sample spans around 16,000 clones, roughly 80% being singletons. This TCR was recovered from a human donor in a cohort sampled during active COVID-19. The chain joins TRBV7-2 to TRBJ2-7, with TRBD2 matching over 12 bases. The material sequenced was peripheral blood. The CDR3 DNA is TGTGCCAGCAGCTTCTCTAGCGGGAGGGTTGAGCAGTACTTC. Its protein is CASSFSSGRVEQYF.